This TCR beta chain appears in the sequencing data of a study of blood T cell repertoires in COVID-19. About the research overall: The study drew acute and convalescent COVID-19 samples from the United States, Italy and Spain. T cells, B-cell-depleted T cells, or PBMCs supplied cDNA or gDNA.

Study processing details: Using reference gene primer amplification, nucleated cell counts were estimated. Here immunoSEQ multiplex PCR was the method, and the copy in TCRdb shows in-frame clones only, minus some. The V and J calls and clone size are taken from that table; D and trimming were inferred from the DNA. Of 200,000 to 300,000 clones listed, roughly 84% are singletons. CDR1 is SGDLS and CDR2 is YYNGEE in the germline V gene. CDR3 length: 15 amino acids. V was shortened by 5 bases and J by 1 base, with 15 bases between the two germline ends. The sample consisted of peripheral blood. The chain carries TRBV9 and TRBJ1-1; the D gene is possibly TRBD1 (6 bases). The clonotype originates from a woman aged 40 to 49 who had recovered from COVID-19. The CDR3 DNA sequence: TGTGCCAGCAGAGCCACGGGACATCCGAACACTGAAGCTTTCTTT. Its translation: CASRATGHPNTEAFF.